This section outlines one T cell receptor beta chain sequence together with its context. Its target is unknown. Sequencing used immunoSEQ multiplex PCR; TCRdb keeps in-frame clones, though not all of them. This sample carries over 150,000 clones, 91% of them seen once, and the ten largest clones take around 2.7%. The record originates from a study of cytomegalovirus exposure and HLA in healthy donors. General observations from the study: Cytomegalovirus status, reportedly, was diagnosed with high specificity and sensitivity by the classifier.

V was pared by 4 bases and J by 5 bases, with 10 bases of the junction left unmatched. From germline, CDR1 is MGHRA and CDR2 YSYEKL. The CDR3 has 16 amino acids. The chain combines TRBV4-1 with TRBJ1-5, with TRBD1 identical over 8 bases. Source material: PBMCs. The sequence came from a woman aged 18-30 years in good health and CMV-seropositive. The CDR3 protein is CASSREGPGGYQPQHF. CDR3 coding DNA: TGCGCCAGCAGCCGTGAAGGGCCAGGGGGCTATCAGCCCCAGCATTTT.